This TCR beta chain was recorded in a study of OX40 agonist ivuxolimab in advanced cancers. Between the trimmed V and J ends, which lost 4 bases and 5 bases, there was a span of 15 bases. Per the germline V gene, CDR1 is LNHNV and CDR2 is YYDKDF (reference sequence). This CDR3 has 15 residues. Sequenced by immunoSEQ multiplex PCR; TCRdb stores in-frame clones only, minus some. This sample yields 40,000 to 45,000 clones, of which approximately 90% are seen a single time; about 4.7% belongs to the top ten. This receptor was identified in an adult with an advanced solid tumor such as melanoma, head and neck, liver or kidney cancer. The specimen was CD4+ or CD8+ T cells sorted from blood, collected in a trial of the OX40 agonist ivuxolimab. The chain couples TRBV15 to TRBJ1-5, with a possible D match to TRBD1 (6 bases). CDR3 nucleotide sequence: TGTGCCACCAGCAAGTGGGGGGGCATCGATCAGCCCCAGCATTTT. Protein sequence: CATSKWGGIDQPQHF. The full variable domain, in which reference TRBV15 and TRBJ1-5 provide the parts outside the CDR3, is DAMVIQNPRYQVTQFGKPVTLSCSQTLNHNVMYWYQQKSSQAPKLLFHYYDKDFNNEADTPDNFQSRRPNTSFCFLDIRSPGLGDTAMYLCATSKWGGIDQPQHFGDGTRLSIL.